The 17 T cell receptor beta chains in this list originate from one sample, sequenced in a study of cytomegalovirus exposure and HLA in healthy donors. The PCR ran on 60 Vbeta and 13 Jbeta primers. Only in-frame clones appear in the TCRdb table, and some are missing; sequencing was by immunoSEQ multiplex PCR. This table holds tens of thousands of clones, 65% to 75% found once. Sequencing was performed on PBMCs. These receptors were obtained from a man aged 50 to 60 in good health and CMV-seropositive.

The chain couples TRBV2 to TRBJ1-4, with D possibly being TRBD1 (5 bases). Germline CDR1 reads SNHLY; CDR2 reads FYNNEI. The CDR3 totals 15 residues. V lost 7 bases to trimming and J lost 4 bases, with 16 bases between them. CDR3 sequence (DNA): TGTGCCAGCACCGAAGGGGCGGGACTTAATGAAAAACTGTTTTTT. The encoded protein is CASTEGAGLNEKLFF.

This clone was observed a few times. The chain is built from TRBV6-5 and TRBJ2-7; TRBD1 matches 9 bases. Trimming took 4 bases from V and 3 from J; bases not matched to a gene: 7. This CDR3 is built from 15 residues. Germline loops: CDR1 MNHEY, CDR2 SVGAGI. The CDR3 region has the DNA TGTGCCAGCAGTTCCGGACAGGGGCGAAACTACGAGCAGTACTTC. It codes for CASSSGQGRNYEQYF.

V usage is TRBV5-1 and J usage is TRBJ2-5; TRBD2 agrees at 14 bases. Germline lookup yields CDR1 SGHRS and CDR2 YFSETQ. The CDR3 has 18 residues. Trimming took 0 bases from V and 5 from J; bases not matched to a gene: 9. The CDR3 region is CASSLDRPWTSGRETQYF. In nucleotides, the CDR3 is TGCGCCAGCAGCTTGGACCGTCCGTGGACTAGCGGGAGGGAGACCCAGTACTTC.

The CDR3 DNA follows: TGTGCCAGCAGTACCAGGGAGGCCCAGTACTTC. Encoded protein: CASSTREAQYF. V usage is TRBV6-5 and J usage is TRBJ2-5; TRBD2 is a possible D gene (6 bases). V lost 5 bases, J lost 9 bases, and 10 bases lay in between. CDR1 MNHEY and CDR2 SVGAGI come from the germline V gene. The length of the CDR3 is 11 residues.

The CDR3 DNA follows: TGTGCCAGCAGTTCTCTCGCCAGAACCTACGAGCAGTACTTC. Encoded protein: CASSSLARTYEQYF. This chain uses TRBV6-5 with TRBJ2-7, with D hard to call. Trimming stripped 4 bases from V and 2 bases from J, with 12 bases between. This CDR3 region has 14 residues. Germline V gives CDR1 MNHEY, CDR2 SVGAGI.

V is TRBV4-3 and J is TRBJ2-2; 10 bases are shared with TRBD2. From germline, CDR1 is LGHNA and CDR2 YSLEER. V trimming: 0 bases; J trimming: 1 base; junction bases outside the gene matches: 5. This CDR3 is 18 amino acids long. The CDR3 nucleotides read TGCGCCAGCAGCCAAGAATCTAGCGGGGGACAGAACACCGGGGAGCTGTTTTTT. Amino acid sequence: CASSQESSGGQNTGELFF.

The J gene is TRBJ2-7, the V gene TRBV28, with 9 bases lining up with TRBD1. V shed 7 bases, J shed 3 bases, and the junction held 10 bases outside the gene matches. The CDR3 runs 15 residues. Germline V gene data show CDR1 as MDHEN and CDR2 as SYDVKM. CDR3 in amino acids: CASTYPRGQGYEQYF. Written as DNA, the CDR3 is TGTGCCAGCACCTATCCCCGGGGACAGGGCTACGAGCAGTACTTC.

The chain employs TRBV28 and TRBJ1-1; a possible D gene is TRBD1 (6 bases). V gave up 4 bases and J gave up 12 bases, with 21 bases separating them. Germline V gives CDR1 MDHEN, CDR2 SYDVKM. There are 14 residues in the CDR3. CDR3 sequence: CASSSLRTAFGTFF. CDR3 sequence (DNA): TGTGCCAGCAGTTCCCTACGGACAGCTTTTGGAACTTTCTTT.

This chain links TRBV7-9 with TRBJ2-5; 11 nucleotides match TRBD1. CDR1 is SEHNR and CDR2 is FQNEAQ in the germline V gene (reference sequence). This CDR3 contains 14 residues. Trimming took 5 bases from V and 5 from J; bases not matched to a gene: 4. In DNA form, the CDR3 reads TGTGCCAGCAGCAGGACAGGGGGCTTGGAGACCCAGTACTTC. This sequence encodes CASSRTGGLETQYF.

The chain is built from TRBV4-1 and TRBJ1-2, with a tentative D call TRBD1 (6 bases). V was cut by 0 bases and J by 6 bases, with 11 bases left in between. The germline gives CDR1 MGHRA, CDR2 YSYEKL. The CDR3 has 14 residues. Here the CDR3 reads CASSQDRGWDGYTF. As DNA, the CDR3 is TGCGCCAGCAGCCAAGACAGGGGTTGGGATGGCTACACCTTC.

V is TRBV2 and J is TRBJ1-3; D gene uncertain. The V and J ends lost 5 bases and 0 bases respectively, with 14 bases between them. This CDR3 is 16 amino acids long. Germline V gene lookup returns CDR1 SNHLY and CDR2 FYNNEI. CDR3 amino acids: CASSLWQSDSGNTIYF. For the CDR3, the DNA is TGTGCCAGCAGTCTGTGGCAGTCCGACTCTGGAAACACCATATATTTT.

This clone has a handful of counts. The V and J genes are TRBV29-1 and TRBJ2-1; D perhaps matches TRBD1 (6 bases). CDR3 length: 12 amino acids. V dropped 3 bases and J dropped 8 bases, with 11 bases sitting between them. CDR1 is SQVTM, CDR2 ANQGSEA, per germline. CDR3 sequence reads: CSVDVQGYEQFF. In nucleotides, the CDR3 is TGCAGCGTTGATGTACAGGGATATGAGCAGTTCTTC.

The rearrangement links TRBV29-1 to TRBJ2-1; D is perhaps TRBD2 (5 bases). V lost 1 base and J lost 5, with 9 bases in between. This CDR3 comprises 13 residues. CDR1 and CDR2 from the germline V gene are SQVTM and ANQGSEA. The chain's CDR3 is CSVEASGNNEQFF. In nucleotides, the CDR3 is TGCAGCGTTGAAGCCTCCGGGAACAATGAGCAGTTCTTC.

The V call is TRBV7-8, the J call TRBJ2-7; 14 bases map to TRBD2. J lost 5 bases, V lost 4 bases, and 16 bases had no gene match. The CDR3 contains 19 residues. The germline V gene encodes CDR1 SGHVS and CDR2 FQNEAQ. This CDR3 reads CASSSATSGLAGVSHEQYF. For the CDR3, the DNA is TGTGCCAGCAGCTCTGCAACGTCGGGACTAGCGGGAGTTAGCCACGAGCAGTACTTC.

The rearrangement links TRBV15 to TRBJ1-5, with D tentatively TRBD1 (5 bases). Trimming took off 0 bases at V and 7 bases at J, with 13 bases between the two ends. The CDR3 extends over 15 amino acids. Germline V CDR1 and CDR2: LNHNV, YYDKDF (reference sequence). This chain's CDR3 is CATSRDQAGKQPQHF. CDR3 nucleotide sequence: TGTGCCACCAGCAGAGATCAGGCAGGGAAGCAGCCCCAGCATTTT.

V and J are TRBV10-1 and TRBJ2-3; possible D gene TRBD2, 6 bases. The germline CDR1 and CDR2 sequences are WNHNN and SYGVQD (reference sequence). Trimming removed 9 bases from V and 0 bases from J, with 13 bases in between. The CDR3 is made up of 14 amino acids. DNA for the CDR3: TGCGCCAGTATACGGGACTTTAGCACAGATACGCAGTATTTT. Translating gives CASIRDFSTDTQYF.

This chain connects TRBV30 to TRBJ2-7; TRBD2 matches 8 bases. Germline values: CDR1 GTSNPN, CDR2 SVGIG (reference sequence). The length of the CDR3 is 15 residues. The trim removed 5 bases at V and 3 bases at J, leaving 12 bases unmatched. The DNA of the CDR3 is TGTGCCTGGTCCCCGGGAGGGGTCTTCTACTACGAGCAGTACTTC. Translation gives CAWSPGGVFYYEQYF.